The 21 T cell receptor beta chains presented below share a single source sample, sequenced in a study of blood T cell repertoires in COVID-19. Some clones are missing from TCRdb's copy, which holds only in-frame ones; the method was immunoSEQ multiplex PCR. The table records roughly 250,000 clones, 81% of them present only once. Material: peripheral blood. Receptors were obtained from a woman between 55 and 75 years old with active or convalescent COVID-19.

The V call is TRBV11-2, the J call TRBJ2-5; 7 positions match TRBD1. Germline lookup yields CDR1 SGHAT and CDR2 FQNNGV. This CDR3 contains 18 residues. V was clipped by 2 bases and J by 1 base; unmatched bases: 13. The CDR3 DNA is TGTGCCAGCAGCTTATATCCCGGGCCCAGGGGGACCCAAGAGACCCAGTACTTC. Amino acid sequence: CASSLYPGPRGTQETQYF.

The chain carries TRBV5-4 and TRBJ2-3; D unclear. The CDR3 is made up of 12 amino acids. Germline V gene sequence: CDR1 SGHNT, CDR2 YYREEE (reference sequence). Trimming took 4 bases from V and 2 from J, leaving 5 bases between them. The CDR3, as DNA: TGTGCCAGCAGCCTACTCACAGATACGCAGTATTTT. Amino acid sequence: CASSLLTDTQYF.

The chain employs TRBV27 and TRBJ1-6; perhaps TRBD1 as D (6 bases). From germline, CDR1 is MNHEY and CDR2 SMNVEV (reference sequence). Trimming removed 5 bases from V and 10 bases from J, with 18 bases in between. The length of the CDR3 is 15 residues. CDR3 in DNA: TGTGCCAGCAGTCCGCAGGGGCAGGGGAGCTCACCCCTCCACTTT. It is translated as CASSPQGQGSSPLHF.

This clone was seen more than once but under ten times. The chain employs TRBV28 and TRBJ2-1, with 8 bases identical to TRBD1. J was trimmed by 4 bases and V by 4 bases; bases with no gene match: 6. The CDR3 covers 15 residues. In germline, CDR1 is MDHEN, CDR2 SYDVKM. In DNA form, the CDR3 reads TGTGCCAGCAGTTCCAGGGGGCGTAATTACAATGAGCAGTTCTTC. Residues: CASSSRGRNYNEQFF.

The genes are TRBV9 and TRBJ2-4; 8 bases align to TRBD2. The CDR3 is 18 residues long. V shed 2 bases and J 6 bases; nucleotides not matched to a gene: 16. Germline values: CDR1 SGDLS, CDR2 YYNGEE. The CDR3 spells CASSVGGASGRLSNIQYF. The CDR3 DNA reads as TGTGCCAGCAGCGTCGGAGGGGCTAGCGGGCGACTTTCAAACATTCAGTACTTC.

V is TRBV28 and J is TRBJ1-2, with 9 bases identical to TRBD1. CDR1 is MDHEN and CDR2 is SYDVKM in the germline V gene. The CDR3 has 14 residues. V dropped 6 bases and J dropped 4; count of bases not matched to a gene: 6. In DNA, the CDR3 is TGTGCCAGCAGCCGACAGGGGGAGGGCTATGGCTACACCTTC. This translates into CASSRQGEGYGYTF.

This chain connects TRBV10-3 to TRBJ2-1, with 7 bases matching TRBD2. The V and J ends lost 6 bases and 3 bases, in that order; junction bases with no gene match: 5. CDR3 length: 14 amino acids. Germline CDR1 ENHRY, CDR2 SYGVKD. The CDR3 is CAISGGTFYNEQFF. The CDR3 DNA reads TGTGCCATCAGCGGGGGGACCTTCTACAATGAGCAGTTCTTC.

The rearrangement uses TRBV15 and TRBJ1-1; TRBD1 aligns across 7 bases. J was trimmed by 4 bases and V by 5 bases; bases with no gene match: 4. CDR1 and CDR2 from the germline V gene are LNHNV and YYDKDF (reference sequence). The CDR3 extends over 13 amino acids. This CDR3 is CATSGGGPTEAFF. The CDR3 nucleotides read TGTGCCACCAGCGGAGGGGGCCCCACTGAAGCTTTCTTT.

The rearrangement uses TRBV5-6 and TRBJ1-3, with 8 nucleotides matching TRBD1. V lost 0 bases to trimming and J lost 4 bases; unmatched junction nucleotides: 3. The CDR3 runs to 15 residues. CDR1 SGHDT and CDR2 YYEEEE come from the germline V gene. The CDR3 spells CASSLGTGFGNTIYF. The CDR3 nucleotides are TGTGCCAGCAGCTTGGGGACAGGGTTCGGAAACACCATATATTTT.

This chain links TRBV3-1 (or the pseudogene TRBV3-2) with TRBJ2-5; D is possibly TRBD1 (7 bases). Trimming removed 7 bases at V and 3 bases at J, with 12 bases between. The germline gives CDR1 LGHDT, CDR2 YNNKEL (reference sequence). CDR3 size: 13 residues. The CDR3 nucleotides are TGTGCCAGCACCTCAGGGGGGAAAGAGACCCAGTACTTC. Its translation is CASTSGGKETQYF.

The table lists this clone with a count of one. CDR3 DNA sequence: TGTGCCAGCAGTTATGGGGGGTTGAGAGGCTACACCTTC. Its protein is CASSYGGLRGYTF. The rearrangement links TRBV6-5 to TRBJ1-2; tentative D call: TRBD1 (5 bases). The CDR3 runs to 13 residues. V shed 3 bases and J shed 8 bases, with 13 bases lying between them. The germline CDR1 and CDR2 sequences are MNHEY and SVGAGI.

The V and J genes are TRBV21-1 and TRBJ1-2; the DNA was not used to check the table's D call, TRBD1. TRBV21-1 is a known pseudogene. This CDR3 has 15 amino acids. CDR3 in amino acids: CASSKPVRGTYGYTF. CDR3 nucleotides: TGTGCCAGCAGCAAACCAGTCAGGGGGACCTATGGCTACACCTTC.

The sample holds a few counts of this clone. The chain uses TRBV28 and TRBJ2-7; no reliable D call. CDR1 and CDR2 (germline): MDHEN, SYDVKM. This CDR3 region has 11 residues. Trimming removed 9 bases at V and 2 bases at J, with 8 bases between. CDR3 coding DNA: TGTGCCAGTCAGAAAGCCTACGAGCAGTACTTC. It yields the protein CASQKAYEQYF. Using reference TRBV28 and TRBJ2-7 for the parts outside the CDR3, the full variable domain is DVKVTQSSRYLVKRTGEKVFLECVQDMDHENMFWYRQDPGLGLRLIYFSYDVKMKEKGDIPEGYSVSREKKERFSLILESASTNQTSMYLCASQKAYEQYFGPGTRLTVT.

The chain has TRBV7-7 and TRBJ2-1; D not resolved. CDR3 length: 15 amino acids. CDR1 and CDR2 (germline): SSHAT, FNYEAQ (reference sequence). V was cut by 5 bases and J by 1 base, with 12 bases left in between. CDR3 bases: TGTGCCAGCAGCATTGACACCGCTTCCTACAATGAGCAGTTCTTC. Amino acid sequence: CASSIDTASYNEQFF.

The chain uses TRBV7-6 and TRBJ2-1, with TRBD2 matching 13 bases. The junction had 7 bases not matched to a gene; V was cut back by 5 bases and J by 0 bases. CDR1 and CDR2 (germline): SGHVS, FNYEAQ. The CDR3 has 18 amino acids. Here the CDR3 reads CASSPGTSGDLSYNEQFF. The CDR3, as DNA: TGTGCCAGCAGCCCCGGGACTAGCGGGGACCTCTCCTACAATGAGCAGTTCTTC.

In DNA form, the CDR3 reads TGCGCCAGCAGCACCGAGACAGGGACTAGCACAGATACGCAGTATTTT. Translation gives CASSTETGTSTDTQYF. The chain couples TRBV5-1 to TRBJ2-3, with D maybe TRBD1 (7 bases). Germline-derived CDR1 and CDR2 are SGHRS and YFSETQ. Trimming took off 4 bases at V and 0 bases at J, with 15 bases between the two ends. The CDR3 extends over 16 amino acids.

This chain uses TRBV10-3 with TRBJ1-4, with D perhaps matching TRBD1 (5 bases). The germline V and J ends were trimmed by 0 bases and 5 bases, with 13 bases remaining between them. This CDR3 comprises 16 residues. Germline CDR1 is ENHRY and CDR2 is SYGVKD. For the CDR3, the DNA is TGTGCCATCAGTGAGTCGATAGGGGCAGGAAATGAAAAACTGTTTTTT. This gives the protein CAISESIGAGNEKLFF.

This chain joins TRBV5-1 and TRBJ2-1; D gene ambiguous. Between the trimmed V and J ends, which lost 0 bases and 0 bases, there was a span of 19 bases. The CDR3 is 19 amino acids. Germline V CDR1 and CDR2: SGHRS, YFSETQ. The CDR3 region is CASSLAPTGPRSSYNEQFF. In DNA, the CDR3 is TGCGCCAGCAGCTTGGCCCCGACCGGTCCAAGGAGCTCCTACAATGAGCAGTTCTTC. The variable domain in full, with the rest retrieved from reference TRBV5-1 and TRBJ2-1, is KAGVTQTPRYLIKTRGQQVTLSCSPISGHRSVSWYQQTPGQGLQFLFEYFSETQRNKGNFPGRFSGRQFSNSRSEMNVSTLELGDSALYLCASSLAPTGPRSSYNEQFFGPGTRLTVL.

This rearrangement joins TRBV6-4 to TRBJ2-2; tentatively, D is TRBD2 (5 bases). Germline V gene lookup returns CDR1 MRHNA and CDR2 SNTAGT. The CDR3 has 14 amino acids. Deletions cut 6 bases from V and 0 bases from J, with 8 bases between. DNA for the CDR3: TGTGCCAGCAGCTCGGAGGCGAACACCGGGGAGCTGTTTTTT. This codes for CASSSEANTGELFF.

The chain recombines TRBV10-2 with TRBJ1-2; D ambiguous. V lost 6 bases to trimming and J lost 4 bases, with 12 bases between them. The germline V gene has CDR1 WSHSY and CDR2 SAAADI. This CDR3 has 13 amino acids. CDR3 sequence: CASSPALGYGYTF. As DNA, the CDR3 is TGCGCCAGCAGCCCCGCCCTAGGCTATGGCTACACCTTC.

The chain has TRBV5-6 and TRBJ1-5; no firm D call. The germline V gene has CDR1 SGHDT and CDR2 YYEEEE. Deletions cut 4 bases from V and 2 bases from J, with 13 bases between. The CDR3 totals 15 residues. The CDR3 nucleotides read TGTGCCAGCAGCCAATACGGTCCTGGCAATCAGCCCCAGCATTTT. As protein: CASSQYGPGNQPQHF.